The T cell receptor beta chain under discussion was sequenced for a study of blood T cell repertoires in COVID-19. Study-level background: Samples came from the United States, Italy and Spain, spanning acute and convalescent COVID-19. Nucleic acid was either cDNA or gDNA, and it came from T cells, B-cell-depleted T cells, or PBMCs.

Only in-frame clones appear in the TCRdb table, and some are missing; sequencing was by immunoSEQ multiplex PCR. The sample lists around 86,000 clones, around 90% occurring once. V lost 3 bases and J lost 3; bases outside the gene matches: 11. CDR1 SGHAT and CDR2 FQNNGV come from the germline V gene. The CDR3 sequence is 16 residues long. The gene calls are TRBV11-2 and TRBJ2-7, with 7 bases fitting TRBD2. Sequencing was performed on peripheral blood. This TCR came from an elderly woman with acute or convalescent COVID-19. The CDR3 region has the DNA TGTGCCAGCAGCTTTGAGCGGGACCCCCTTTTCTACGAGCAGTACTTC. Encoded protein: CASSFERDPLFYEQYF.